This T cell receptor (beta chain) appears in the sequencing data of a study of identical twins. Template switching supplied a universal primer site; unique molecular identifiers were carried on the cDNA. TCRdb ran MiXCR on the 5' RACE reads and lists one entry per CDR3 protein. The table lists around 550,000 distinct CDR3 sequences, approximately 16% of them singletons. V gave up 4 bases and J gave up 2 bases, with 6 bases separating them. The CDR3 loop spans 14 amino acids. This clonotype was detected ten times or more. In addition, the sample was reused for a study of yellow fever vaccine responses in identical twins.

The J gene is TRBJ2-6, the V gene TRBV12-3 or TRBV12-4; no clear D. Source material: CD4+ T cells sorted from blood. This TCR came from a woman under 30 in good health. The CDR3 spells CASSSGPGANVLTF. The CDR3 DNA reads TGTGCCAGCAGTTCCGGTCCTGGGGCCAACGTCCTGACTTTC.